These 30 T cell receptor beta chains were all obtained from the same sample, sequenced in a study of cytomegalovirus exposure and HLA in healthy donors. PCR involved 60 Vbeta and 13 Jbeta primers. The method was immunoSEQ multiplex PCR; TCRdb's version includes in-frame clones alone and lacks a portion of them. The sample has about 98,000 clones; less than 70% are singletons. Sequenced: PBMCs. These receptors all stem from a female donor in good health and CMV-seronegative.

The chain is built from TRBV28 and TRBJ1-5; 7 bases fit TRBD1. This CDR3 spans 14 amino acids. Germline V CDR1 and CDR2: MDHEN, SYDVKM. Germline trimming cut 2 bases from V and 5 bases from J; bases unmatched to any gene: 3. Here the CDR3 DNA reads TGTGCCAGCAGTTTAAGGACAGGCCATCAGCCCCAGCATTTT. Its protein product is CASSLRTGHQPQHF.

The chain joins TRBV5-6 to TRBJ2-1; 11 bases map to TRBD2. Germline V CDR1 and CDR2: SGHDT, YYEEEE. This CDR3 contains 16 residues. Losses at the gene ends were 3 bases for V and 7 bases for J; bases not matched to a gene: 9. In nucleotides, the CDR3 is TGTGCCAGCAGCTCCCCGGGACTAGCGGAAGTTAATGAGCAGTTCTTC. Translation: CASSSPGLAEVNEQFF.

A few counts support this clone. The CDR3: CATTGQGGEKLFF. The CDR3 DNA sequence: TGTGCCACCACGGGACAGGGGGGCGAAAAACTGTTTTTT. The V gene is TRBV6-5, the J gene TRBJ1-4; TRBD1 aligns across 11 bases. The CDR3 runs 13 residues. Germline V gives CDR1 MNHEY, CDR2 SVGAGI. The V and J ends lost 10 bases and 8 bases, in that order; junction bases with no gene match: 6.

The chain has TRBV28 and TRBJ1-5; D ambiguous. The V and J ends lost 5 bases and 5 bases respectively, with 13 bases between them. Germline values: CDR1 MDHEN, CDR2 SYDVKM. This CDR3 contains 14 residues. The CDR3 is CASSPGAAYQPQHF. In DNA, the CDR3 is TGTGCCAGCAGTCCGGGAGCGGCCTATCAGCCCCAGCATTTT.

The J gene is TRBJ1-1, the V gene TRBV6-5; D is possibly TRBD1 (6 bases). This CDR3 region has 13 residues. Germline V CDR1 and CDR2: MNHEY, SVGAGI. Trimming took off 6 bases at V and 2 bases at J, with 10 bases between the two ends. The CDR3, as DNA: TGTGCCAGCAGGGGGGCGGGTAACACTGAAGCTTTCTTT. This gives the protein CASRGAGNTEAFF.

This clone showed up just a few times. The chain has TRBV5-6 and TRBJ2-5, with TRBD1 matching 8 bases. Germline CDR1 reads SGHDT; CDR2 reads YYEEEE. This CDR3 contains 13 residues. Trimming took 4 bases from V and 4 from J; bases not matched to a gene: 3. The CDR3, as DNA: TGTGCCAGCAGCATGGACAGGGTAGAGACCCAGTACTTC. This sequence encodes CASSMDRVETQYF.

The J gene is TRBJ1-5, the V gene TRBV6-1; no clear D. There are 13 residues in the CDR3. V was cut by 10 bases and J by 5 bases, with 15 bases left in between. The V gene's germline CDR1 is MNHNS and CDR2 SASEGT. The CDR3, as DNA: TGTGCCACGCTATGGGAGGGCTATCAGCCCCAGCATTTT. It yields the protein CATLWEGYQPQHF.

This chain connects TRBV2 to TRBJ1-6; 10 nucleotides align to TRBD1. CDR1 and CDR2 from the germline V gene are SNHLY and FYNNEI. CDR3 length equals 13 residues. V shed 10 bases and J 6 bases; nucleotides not matched to a gene: 3. The CDR3 is CATRDRGNSPLHF. As DNA, the CDR3 is TGTGCCACCCGGGACAGGGGTAATTCACCCCTCCACTTT. Filled out from reference TRBV2 and TRBJ1-6, the complete variable domain reads EPEVTQTPSHQVTQMGQEVILRCVPISNHLYFYWYRQILGQKVEFLVSFYNNEISEKSEIFDDQFSVERPDGSNFTLKIRSTKLEDSAMYFCATRDRGNSPLHFGNGTRLTVT.

J is TRBJ2-1 and V is TRBV27, with D possibly TRBD1 on 5 matching bases. Looked up from germline, CDR1 is MNHEY and CDR2 is SMNVEV (reference sequence). Trimming cost V 8 bases and J 8 bases, with 16 bases left between them. This CDR3 is built from 13 residues. CDR3 nucleotide sequence: TGTGCCAGCTCGCCACCTCAGGGCTATGAGCAGTTCTTC. Residues: CASSPPQGYEQFF.

This clone was recorded once. J is TRBJ2-7 and V is TRBV6-6; 8 nucleotides align to TRBD1. The ends lost 5 bases at V and 6 bases at J; junction bases unmatched: 12. Germline loops: CDR1 MNHNY, CDR2 SVGAGI (reference sequence). This CDR3 spans 15 amino acids. This CDR3 reads CASSLGTGGISEQYF. The CDR3 DNA sequence: TGTGCCAGCAGTCTTGGGACAGGTGGGATCAGCGAGCAGTACTTC.

V usage is TRBV28 and J usage is TRBJ2-7, with D possibly matching TRBD1 (5 bases). CDR3 length equals 14 residues. V was clipped by 5 bases and J by 2 bases, with 13 bases between them. The germline V gene has CDR1 MDHEN and CDR2 SYDVKM. The CDR3 is CASSPSGLAYEQYF. As DNA, the CDR3 is TGTGCCAGCAGTCCGTCAGGGTTAGCCTACGAGCAGTACTTC.

This clone was seen more than once but under ten times. The chain joins TRBV30 to TRBJ2-5; tentative D call: TRBD1 (6 bases). V was clipped by 5 bases and J by 1 base, with 14 bases between them. CDR1 and CDR2 from the germline V gene are GTSNPN and SVGIG (reference sequence). CDR3 length: 14 amino acids. The CDR3 DNA sequence: TGTGCCTGGGGGGGCTGGGCAGCCCAAGAGACCCAGTACTTC. Its translation is CAWGGWAAQETQYF.

This chain connects TRBV6-1 to TRBJ2-7; possible D gene TRBD2, 5 bases. Germline-derived CDR1 and CDR2 are MNHNS and SASEGT. V gave up 5 bases and J gave up 6 bases, with 17 bases separating them. CDR3 length: 14 amino acids. For the CDR3, the DNA is TGTGCCAGCAGTCCAACTTTAGAGGGCGGCGAGCAGTACTTC. Its protein product is CASSPTLEGGEQYF.

This clone was recorded only once. V is TRBV5-1 and J is TRBJ2-7, with 8 positions matching TRBD1. Germline values: CDR1 SGHRS, CDR2 YFSETQ. The CDR3 is 15 amino acids. After removal of 2 bases from V and 3 bases from J, the junction contained 7 bases not matched to a gene. CDR3 coding DNA: TGCGCCAGCAGCTTTACCGGGACAGGCTTCTACGAGCAGTACTTC. Translation: CASSFTGTGFYEQYF.

This clone was counted only a few times. The gene calls are TRBV9 and TRBJ1-4; the match to TRBD1 covers 8 bases. V dropped 0 bases and J dropped 5; count of bases not matched to a gene: 0. The CDR3 loop spans 14 amino acids. Germline CDR1 and CDR2: SGDLS and YYNGEE. The CDR3 loop is CASSVGTGNEKLFF. The CDR3 bases are TGTGCCAGCAGCGTAGGGACAGGGAATGAAAAACTGTTTTTT.

The V and J genes are TRBV6-5 and TRBJ2-2; no clear D. CDR1 and CDR2 (germline): MNHEY, SVGAGI. This CDR3 has 13 residues. The V gene lost 6 bases and the J gene lost 7 bases, with 12 bases spanning the gap. The CDR3 DNA reads TGTGCCAGCAGGCGTAGGAGTGGCGGGGAGCTGTTTTTT. This translates into CASRRRSGGELFF.

The chain is built from TRBV7-2 and TRBJ2-7; 14 nucleotides align to TRBD2. The CDR3 loop spans 16 amino acids. The germline gives CDR1 SGHTA, CDR2 FQGNSA. J gave up 3 bases and V 5 bases, and 6 bases lay outside the gene matches. CDR3 in DNA: TGTGCCAGCAGCACCCGAGGGACTAGCGGGGGCTACGAGCAGTACTTC. The encoded protein is CASSTRGTSGGYEQYF.

The sample holds one count of this clone. The same CDR3 is also encoded by other DNA sequences in this sample. The chain couples TRBV5-4 to TRBJ1-4; 8 positions agree with TRBD1. CDR1 and CDR2 from the germline V gene are SGHNT and YYREEE (reference sequence). V gave up 1 base and J gave up 8 bases; unmatched junction bases: 4. The CDR3 contains 14 residues. CDR3 sequence: CASSLQGAVEKLFF. CDR3 nucleotides: TGTGCCAGCAGCTTGCAGGGGGCGGTAGAAAAACTGTTTTTT.

This clone was picked up one time. This chain uses TRBV9 with TRBJ2-2; TRBD2 might be the D (6 bases). Germline assignment: CDR1 SGDLS and CDR2 YYNGEE. The V gene lost 1 base and the J gene lost 4 bases, with 11 bases spanning the gap. This CDR3 contains 15 residues. CDR3 DNA sequence: TGTGCCAGCAGCGTATTGCGGGATAGCACCGGGGAGCTGTTTTTT. It yields the protein CASSVLRDSTGELFF.

This clone was observed a few times. The rearrangement uses TRBV2 and TRBJ1-1; D is unresolved. Germline-derived CDR1 and CDR2 are SNHLY and FYNNEI. The CDR3 contains 10 residues. Trimming removed 7 bases from V and 7 bases from J, with 7 bases in between. The CDR3 DNA reads as TGTGCCAGCAAAGAGGTTGAAGCTTTCTTT. Protein product: CASKEVEAFF.

The J gene is TRBJ1-2, the V gene TRBV7-6; TRBD1 matches at 11 bases. The germline CDR1 and CDR2 sequences are SGHVS and FNYEAQ. Trimming cost V 1 base and J 4 bases; bases outside gene matches: 2. The CDR3 is 15 residues long. CDR3 region: CASSLGTGGSYGYTF. CDR3 coding DNA: TGTGCCAGCAGCTTAGGGACAGGGGGCTCCTATGGCTACACCTTC.

The CDR3 DNA reads TGTGCCACTCAAGGGGGGGCTAGCGGAAACAATGAGCAGTTCTTC. This codes for CATQGGASGNNEQFF. This chain connects TRBV19 to TRBJ2-1; D perhaps matches TRBD2 (7 bases). Between the trimmed V and J ends, which lost 10 bases and 5 bases, there was a span of 21 bases. This CDR3 is 15 amino acids long. In germline, CDR1 is LNHDA, CDR2 SQIVND (reference sequence).

V and J are TRBV13 and TRBJ2-3; D possibly corresponds to TRBD2 (5 bases). There are 16 residues in the CDR3. V dropped 4 bases and J dropped 2 bases, with 16 bases sitting between them. Germline assignment: CDR1 PRHDT and CDR2 FYEKMQ (reference sequence). CDR3 sequence: CASSSLEPGYTDTQYF. CDR3 nucleotide sequence: TGTGCCAGCAGCTCACTAGAACCGGGGTACACAGATACGCAGTATTTT.

Only a few counts were recorded for this clone. The chain couples TRBV11-3 to TRBJ2-7, with D uncertain. The V gene's germline CDR1 is SGHNT and CDR2 YENEEA. The CDR3 is 14 amino acids. V gave up 0 bases and J gave up 5 bases, with 11 bases separating them. CDR3 protein: CASSLDQKANEQYF. The CDR3 nucleotides read TGTGCCAGCAGCTTAGATCAGAAAGCGAACGAGCAGTACTTC.

This clone appeared a single time. The J gene is TRBJ1-1, the V gene TRBV14; D not certain. Germline lookup yields CDR1 SGHDN and CDR2 FVKESK. This CDR3 has 14 amino acids. V was cut by 5 bases and J by 6 bases, with 16 bases left in between. CDR3 bases: TGTGCCAGCAGCGTACGAGGCGAAGGCGCTGAAGCTTTCTTT. This gives the protein CASSVRGEGAEAFF.

The chain combines TRBV18 with TRBJ2-1, with 8 bases matching TRBD2. The CDR3 is 15 amino acids. V shed 3 bases, J shed 6 bases, and the junction held 7 bases outside the gene matches. Germline-derived CDR1 and CDR2 are KGHSH and LQKENI. The CDR3 sequence is CASSPVAGLANEQFF. The CDR3 nucleotides are TGTGCCAGCTCACCGGTAGCGGGATTGGCCAATGAGCAGTTCTTC.

The rearrangement joins TRBV6-4 to TRBJ2-3; D is unclear. The CDR3 runs 14 residues. CDR1 and CDR2 from the germline V gene are MRHNA and SNTAGT. Trimming took 7 bases from V and 2 from J, leaving 13 bases between them. CDR3 in DNA: TGTGCCAGCAAAGTCAGTAGCTCCACAGATACGCAGTATTTT. Translating gives CASKVSSSTDTQYF.

In this sample, this clone turned up once. The V gene is TRBV28, the J gene TRBJ2-5, with 8 nucleotides matching TRBD2. With 7 bases clipped from V and 4 bases from J, the junction kept 17 bases outside the gene matches. The germline gives CDR1 MDHEN, CDR2 SYDVKM. The CDR3 totals 17 residues. Written as DNA, the CDR3 is TGTGCCAGCACCTTTTTGCCCCCAGCGGGAGTGTCAGAGACCCAGTACTTC. Translation gives CASTFLPPAGVSETQYF.

This chain links TRBV9 with TRBJ1-2; the D gene is possibly TRBD1 (6 bases). The CDR3 length is 14 residues. Germline V CDR1 and CDR2: SGDLS, YYNGEE. Deletions cut 4 bases from V and 1 base from J, with 11 bases between. The DNA for the CDR3 is TGTGCCAGCAGCCTTGGACAGAATAACTATGGCTACACCTTC. Translation: CASSLGQNNYGYTF.

This chain uses TRBV13 with TRBJ2-2; no clear D gene. The CDR3 extends over 14 amino acids. CDR1 and CDR2 (germline): PRHDT, FYEKMQ (reference sequence). With 2 bases removed from V and 1 base from J, the gap between germline ends came to 5 bases. As DNA, the CDR3 is TGTGCCAGCAGCTTACCGGGGAACACCGGGGAGCTGTTTTTT. This translates into CASSLPGNTGELFF.